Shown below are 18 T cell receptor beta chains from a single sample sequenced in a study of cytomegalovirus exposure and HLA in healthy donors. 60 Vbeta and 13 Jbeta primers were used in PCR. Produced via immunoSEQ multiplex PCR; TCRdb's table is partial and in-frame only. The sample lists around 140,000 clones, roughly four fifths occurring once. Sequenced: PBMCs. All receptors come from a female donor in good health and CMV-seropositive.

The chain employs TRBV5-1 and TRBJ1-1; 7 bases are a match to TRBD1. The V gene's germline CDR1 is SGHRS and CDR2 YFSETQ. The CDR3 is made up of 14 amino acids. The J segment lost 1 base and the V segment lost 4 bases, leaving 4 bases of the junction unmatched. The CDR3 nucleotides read TGCGCCAGCAGCACCCGACAGGGGAACACTGAAGCTTTCTTT. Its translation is CASSTRQGNTEAFF.

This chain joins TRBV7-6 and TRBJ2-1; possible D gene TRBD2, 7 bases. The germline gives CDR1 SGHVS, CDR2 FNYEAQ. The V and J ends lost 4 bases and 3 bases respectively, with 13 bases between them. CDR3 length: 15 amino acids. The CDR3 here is CASSSLGGDYNEQFF. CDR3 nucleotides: TGTGCCAGCAGCTCCCTAGGGGGGGACTACAATGAGCAGTTCTTC.

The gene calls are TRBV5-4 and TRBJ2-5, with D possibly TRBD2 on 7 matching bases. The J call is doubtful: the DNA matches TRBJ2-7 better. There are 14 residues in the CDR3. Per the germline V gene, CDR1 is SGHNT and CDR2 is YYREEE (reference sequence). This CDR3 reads CASSPPGGANEQYF. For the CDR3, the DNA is TGTGCCAGCAGCCCCCCTGGGGGGGCGAACGAGCAGTACTTC.

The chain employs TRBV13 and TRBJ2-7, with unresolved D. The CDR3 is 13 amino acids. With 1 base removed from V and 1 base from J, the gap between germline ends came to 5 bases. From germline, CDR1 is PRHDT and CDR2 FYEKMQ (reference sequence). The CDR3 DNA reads TGTGCCAGCAGCTTAGAACGGTCCTACGAGCAGTACTTC. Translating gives CASSLERSYEQYF.

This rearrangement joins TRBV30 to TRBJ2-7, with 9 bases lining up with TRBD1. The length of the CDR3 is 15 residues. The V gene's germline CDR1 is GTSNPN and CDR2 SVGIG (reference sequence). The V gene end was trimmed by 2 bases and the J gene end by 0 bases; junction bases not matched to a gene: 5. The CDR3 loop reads CAWSLGQGPSYEQYF. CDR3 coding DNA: TGTGCCTGGAGTTTGGGACAGGGCCCCTCCTACGAGCAGTACTTC.

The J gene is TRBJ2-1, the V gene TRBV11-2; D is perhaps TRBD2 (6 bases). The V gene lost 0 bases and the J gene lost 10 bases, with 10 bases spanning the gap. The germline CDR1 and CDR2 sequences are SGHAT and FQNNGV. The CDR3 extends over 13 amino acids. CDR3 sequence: CASSLDRGGEQFF. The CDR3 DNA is TGTGCCAGCAGCTTAGACCGGGGAGGAGAGCAGTTCTTC.

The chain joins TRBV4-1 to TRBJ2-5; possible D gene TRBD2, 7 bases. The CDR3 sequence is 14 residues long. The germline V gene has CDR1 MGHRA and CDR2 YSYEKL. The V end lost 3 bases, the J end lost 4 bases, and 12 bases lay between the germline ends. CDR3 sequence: CASSQMGGPETQYF. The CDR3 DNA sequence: TGCGCCAGCAGCCAGATGGGGGGGCCAGAGACCCAGTACTTC.

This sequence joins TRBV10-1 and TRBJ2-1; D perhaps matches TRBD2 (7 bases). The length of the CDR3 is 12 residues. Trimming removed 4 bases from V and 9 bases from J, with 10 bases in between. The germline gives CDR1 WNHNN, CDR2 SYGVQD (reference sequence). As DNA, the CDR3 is TGCGCCAGCAGTGGAGGGGGGGGTGAGCAGTTCTTC. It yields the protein CASSGGGGEQFF.

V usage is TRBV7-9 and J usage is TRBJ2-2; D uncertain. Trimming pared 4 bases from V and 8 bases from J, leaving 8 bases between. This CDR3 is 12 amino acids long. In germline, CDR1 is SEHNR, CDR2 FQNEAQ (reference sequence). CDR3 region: CASSSNLGELFF. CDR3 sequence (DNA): TGTGCCAGCAGCTCAAATTTGGGGGAGCTGTTTTTT. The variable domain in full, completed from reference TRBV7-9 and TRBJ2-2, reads DTGVSQNPRHKITKRGQNVTFRCDPISEHNRLYWYRQTLGQGPEFLTYFQNEAQLEKSRLLSDRFSAERPKGSFSTLEIQRTEQGDSAMYLCASSSNLGELFFGEGSRLTVL.

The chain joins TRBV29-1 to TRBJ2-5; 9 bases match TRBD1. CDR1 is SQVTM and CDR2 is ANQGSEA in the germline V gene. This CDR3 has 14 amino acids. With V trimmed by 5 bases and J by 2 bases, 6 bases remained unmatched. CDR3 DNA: TGCAGCGTTTTCCTCGACAGGGGGCAAGAGACCCAGTACTTC. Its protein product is CSVFLDRGQETQYF.

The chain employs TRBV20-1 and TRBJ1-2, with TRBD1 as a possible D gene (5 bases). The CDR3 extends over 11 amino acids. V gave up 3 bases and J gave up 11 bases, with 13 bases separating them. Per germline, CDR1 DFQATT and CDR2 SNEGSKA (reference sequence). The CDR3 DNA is TGCAGTGCTAGGACCCTCCGGGGGTACACCTTC. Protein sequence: CSARTLRGYTF.

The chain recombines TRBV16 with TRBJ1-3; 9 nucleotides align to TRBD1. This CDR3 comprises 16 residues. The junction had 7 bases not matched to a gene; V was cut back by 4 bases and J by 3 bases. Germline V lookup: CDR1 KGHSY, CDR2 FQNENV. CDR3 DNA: TGTGCCAGCAGCCCCGGGGACAGGGCTTTTGGAAACACCATATATTTT. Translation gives CASSPGDRAFGNTIYF.

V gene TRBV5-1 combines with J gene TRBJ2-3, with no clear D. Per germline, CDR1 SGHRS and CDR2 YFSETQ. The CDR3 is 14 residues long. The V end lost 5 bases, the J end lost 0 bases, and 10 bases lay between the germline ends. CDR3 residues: CASSTVPSTDTQYF. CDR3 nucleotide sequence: TGCGCCAGCAGTACAGTACCTAGCACAGATACGCAGTATTTT.

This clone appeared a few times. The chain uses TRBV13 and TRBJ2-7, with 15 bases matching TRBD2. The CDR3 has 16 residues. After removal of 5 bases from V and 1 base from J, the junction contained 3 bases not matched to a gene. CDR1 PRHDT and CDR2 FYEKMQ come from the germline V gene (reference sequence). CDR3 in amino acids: CASSPGTSGGSYEQYF. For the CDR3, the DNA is TGTGCCAGCAGCCCGGGGACTAGCGGGGGGTCCTACGAGCAGTACTTC.

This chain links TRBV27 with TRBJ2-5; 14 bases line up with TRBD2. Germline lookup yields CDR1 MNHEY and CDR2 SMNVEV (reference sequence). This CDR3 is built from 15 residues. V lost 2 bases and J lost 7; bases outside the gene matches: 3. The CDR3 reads CASSLGTSGSGTQYF. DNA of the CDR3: TGTGCCAGCAGTTTAGGGACTAGCGGGAGTGGGACCCAGTACTTC.

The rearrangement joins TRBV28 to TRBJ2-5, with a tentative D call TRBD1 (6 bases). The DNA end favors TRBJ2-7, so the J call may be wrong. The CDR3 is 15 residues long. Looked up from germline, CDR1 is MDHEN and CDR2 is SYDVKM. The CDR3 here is CASSLIRGSSYEQYF. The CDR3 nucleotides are TGTGCCAGCAGTTTAATAAGGGGGAGCTCCTACGAGCAGTACTTC.

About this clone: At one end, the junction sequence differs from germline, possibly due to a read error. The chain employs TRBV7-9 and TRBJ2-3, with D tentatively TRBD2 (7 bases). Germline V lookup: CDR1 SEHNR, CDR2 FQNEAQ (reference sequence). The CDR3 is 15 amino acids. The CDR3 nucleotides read TGTTCCAGCAGCTTAGGGGGAGGGGGTACAGATACGCAGTATTTT. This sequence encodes CSSSLGGGGTDTQYF.

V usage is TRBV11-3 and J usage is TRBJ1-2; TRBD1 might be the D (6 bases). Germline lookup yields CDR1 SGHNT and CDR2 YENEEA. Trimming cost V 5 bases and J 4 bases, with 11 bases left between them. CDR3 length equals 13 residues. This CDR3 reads CASSRDTGYGYTF. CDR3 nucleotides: TGTGCCAGCAGCCGGGACACGGGCTATGGCTACACCTTC.